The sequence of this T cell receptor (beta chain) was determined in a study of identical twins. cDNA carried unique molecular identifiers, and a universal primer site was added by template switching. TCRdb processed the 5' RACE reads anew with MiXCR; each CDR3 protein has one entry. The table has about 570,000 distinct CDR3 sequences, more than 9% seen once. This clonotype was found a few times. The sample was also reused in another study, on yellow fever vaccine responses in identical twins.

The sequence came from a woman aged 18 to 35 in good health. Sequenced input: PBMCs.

The CDR3 protein is CASSVDITYEQYF. The CDR3 DNA sequence: TGTGCCAGCAGCGTCGACATCACCTACGAGCAGTACTTC. The chain combines TRBV9 with TRBJ2-7, with no clear D. This CDR3 comprises 13 residues. CDR1 is SGDLS, CDR2 YYNGEE, per germline. The V end was cut by 2 bases, the J end by 2 bases, with 8 bases between.